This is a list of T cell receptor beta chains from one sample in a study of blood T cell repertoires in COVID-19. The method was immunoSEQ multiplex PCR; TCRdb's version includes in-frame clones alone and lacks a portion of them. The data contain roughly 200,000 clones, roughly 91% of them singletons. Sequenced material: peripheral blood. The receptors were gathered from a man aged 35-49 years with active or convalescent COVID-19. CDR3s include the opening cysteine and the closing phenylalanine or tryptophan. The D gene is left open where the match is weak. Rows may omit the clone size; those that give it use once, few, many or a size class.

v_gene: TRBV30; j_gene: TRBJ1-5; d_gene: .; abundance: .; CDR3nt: TGTGCCTGGAGCAAGGACGGGACAAGCAATCAGCCCCAGCATTTT; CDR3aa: CAWSKDGTSNQPQHF
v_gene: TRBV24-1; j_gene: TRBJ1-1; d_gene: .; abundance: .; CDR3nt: TGTGCCACCAGTGATATAATGAACACTGAAGCTTTCTTT; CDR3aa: CATSDIMNTEAFF
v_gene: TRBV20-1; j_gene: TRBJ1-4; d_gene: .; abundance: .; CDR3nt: TGCAGTGCTCCTCAGGTCGAAAAACTGTTTTTT; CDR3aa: CSAPQVEKLFF
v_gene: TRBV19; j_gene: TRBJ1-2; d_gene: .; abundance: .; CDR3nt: TGTGCCAGTAGCTTAGACAGGAACTATGGCTACACCTTC; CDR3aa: CASSLDRNYGYTF
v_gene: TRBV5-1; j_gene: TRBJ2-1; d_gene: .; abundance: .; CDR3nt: TGCGCCAGCAGCGTGGGACTTACCAATGAGCAGTTCTTC; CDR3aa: CASSVGLTNEQFF
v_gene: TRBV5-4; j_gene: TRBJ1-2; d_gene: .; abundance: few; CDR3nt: TGTGCCAGCAGCCCCAGGGGAGCTGGGTATGGCTACACCTTC; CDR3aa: CASSPRGAGYGYTF
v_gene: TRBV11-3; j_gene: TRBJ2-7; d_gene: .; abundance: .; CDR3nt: TGTGCCAGCAGCCTCGATGGGACCGGGAGCTCCTACGAGCAGTACTTC; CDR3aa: CASSLDGTGSSYEQYF
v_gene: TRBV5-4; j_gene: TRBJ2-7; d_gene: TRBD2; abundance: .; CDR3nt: TGTGCCAGCAGCTCAGATAGCGGGAACTCCTACGAGCAGTACTTC; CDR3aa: CASSSDSGNSYEQYF
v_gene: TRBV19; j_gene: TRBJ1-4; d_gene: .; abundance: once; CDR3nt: TGTGCCAGTAGTCAGACTGCAACTAATGAAAAACTGTTTTTT; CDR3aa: CASSQTATNEKLFF
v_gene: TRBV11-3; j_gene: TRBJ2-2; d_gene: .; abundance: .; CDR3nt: TGTGCCAGCAGCTTAGTGTCAGGGATCGGGGAGCTGTTTTTT; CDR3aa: CASSLVSGIGELFF
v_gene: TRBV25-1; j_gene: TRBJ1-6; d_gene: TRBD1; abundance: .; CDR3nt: TGTGCCAGCAGTGAACAGGCAGGGGGTAATTCACCCCTCCACTTT; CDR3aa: CASSEQAGGNSPLHF
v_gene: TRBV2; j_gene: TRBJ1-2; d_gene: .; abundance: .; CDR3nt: TGTGCCAGCAGTGAATTTACTTACAGGGATTTTAACTATGGCTACACCTTC; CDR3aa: CASSEFTYRDFNYGYTF
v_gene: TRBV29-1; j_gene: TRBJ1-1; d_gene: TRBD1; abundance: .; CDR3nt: TGCAGCGGGGGACAGATGAACACTGAAGCTTTCTTT; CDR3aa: CSGGQMNTEAFF
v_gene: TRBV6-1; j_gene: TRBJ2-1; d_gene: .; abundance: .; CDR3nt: TGTGCCAGCAGTGAATTTCTGGACAGCCGAAATGAGCAGTTCTTC; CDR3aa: CASSEFLDSRNEQFF
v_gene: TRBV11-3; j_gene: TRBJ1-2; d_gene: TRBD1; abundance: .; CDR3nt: TGTGCCAGCAGCCGAGGGACAGAGCCTCGGGGCTACACCTTC; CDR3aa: CASSRGTEPRGYTF
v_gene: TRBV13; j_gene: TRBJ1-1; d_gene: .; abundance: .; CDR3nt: TGTGCCAGCAGCTTATGGGGGGAACCGAGGGCTGAAGCTTTCTTT; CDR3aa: CASSLWGEPRAEAFF
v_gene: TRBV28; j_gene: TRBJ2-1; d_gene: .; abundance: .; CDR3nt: TGTGCCACCGTCCGAACCCTCACTCGGAATGAGCAGTTCTTC; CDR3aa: CATVRTLTRNEQFF
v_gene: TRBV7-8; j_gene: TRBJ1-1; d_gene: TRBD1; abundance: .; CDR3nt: TGTGCCAGCAGCCACAGACAGGGGTATACTGAAGCTTTCTTT; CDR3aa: CASSHRQGYTEAFF
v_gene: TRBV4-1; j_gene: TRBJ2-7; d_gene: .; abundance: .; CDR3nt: TGCGCCAGCAGCCCAGCGCTCGGGGACTACGAGCAGTACTTC; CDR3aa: CASSPALGDYEQYF
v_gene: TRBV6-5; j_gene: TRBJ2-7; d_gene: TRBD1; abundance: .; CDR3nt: TGTGCCAGCAGTCCACAGACAGGGGGCTACGAGCAGTACTTC; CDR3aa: CASSPQTGGYEQYF
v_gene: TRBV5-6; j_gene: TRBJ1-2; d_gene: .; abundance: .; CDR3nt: TGTGCCAGCAGCTTGGGTACAGGGTGGGAAGGCTACACCTTC; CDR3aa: CASSLGTGWEGYTF
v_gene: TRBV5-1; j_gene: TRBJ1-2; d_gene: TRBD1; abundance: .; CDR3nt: TGCGCCAGCAGGGCCGTGGCCGGGACAGGGTTAGCTGGTGGCTACACCTTC; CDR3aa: CASRAVAGTGLAGGYTF
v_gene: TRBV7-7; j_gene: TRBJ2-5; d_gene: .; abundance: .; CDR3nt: TGTGCTAGCAGCTTAGGGGGGGGAACGAACCAAGAGACCCAGTACTTC; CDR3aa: CASSLGGGTNQETQYF
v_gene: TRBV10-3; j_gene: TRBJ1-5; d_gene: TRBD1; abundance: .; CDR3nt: TGTGCCATCAGCGACAGGGAACTTAGGCCCCAGCATTTT; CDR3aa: CAISDRELRPQHF
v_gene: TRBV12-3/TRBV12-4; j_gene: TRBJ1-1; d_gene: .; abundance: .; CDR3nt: TGTGCCAGCAGATCGACAGGGAACACTGAAGCTTTCTTT; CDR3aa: CASRSTGNTEAFF
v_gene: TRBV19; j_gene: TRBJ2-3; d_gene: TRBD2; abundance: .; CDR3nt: TGTGCCAGTAGTCCCCGGACTAGCGGCCGAGGAACAGATACGCAGTATTTT; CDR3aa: CASSPRTSGRGTDTQYF
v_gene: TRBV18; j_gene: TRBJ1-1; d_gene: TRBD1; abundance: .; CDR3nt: TGTGCCAGCTCTAACTTCCGGGACAGGAACACTGAAGCTTTCTTT; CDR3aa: CASSNFRDRNTEAFF